The 21 T cell receptor beta chains below all came from one sample that was sequenced in a study of shared clonotypes between healthy human individuals. TCRdb keeps only in-frame clones here, not all; method: immunoSEQ multiplex PCR. The table shows 650,000 to 750,000 clones, with about three quarters occurring only once. The sequenced sample was memory CD4+ T cells sorted from blood. Regarding subset: CD45RA-negative fraction. The receptor source for this set is a woman aged 30 to 39 in good health.

The genes are TRBV28 and TRBJ2-1, with 9 bases that match TRBD1. CDR3 length equals 17 residues. From germline, CDR1 is MDHEN and CDR2 SYDVKM. V shed 5 bases, J shed 7 bases, and the junction held 15 bases outside the gene matches. CDR3 coding DNA: TGTGCCAGCAGTGCCCCCATCGGGACAGGGAGGGGGAATGAGCAGTTCTTC. Translating it yields CASSAPIGTGRGNEQFF.

This chain uses TRBV9 with TRBJ1-1; possibly TRBD1 for D (5 bases). The V gene lost 0 bases and the J gene lost 4 bases, with 10 bases spanning the gap. Germline V gives CDR1 SGDLS, CDR2 YYNGEE. This CDR3 has 14 amino acids. CDR3 sequence: CASSVGGSGTEAFF. CDR3 sequence (DNA): TGTGCCAGCAGCGTAGGGGGGTCGGGCACTGAAGCTTTCTTT.

The CDR3 sequence is CAISRGQGADEQYF. DNA of the CDR3: TGTGCCATCAGCCGGGGACAGGGGGCCGACGAGCAGTACTTC. V is TRBV10-3 and J is TRBJ2-7; 12 bases align to TRBD1. Per the germline V gene, CDR1 is ENHRY and CDR2 is SYGVKD. This CDR3 contains 14 residues. J lost 5 bases, V lost 6 bases, and 5 bases had no gene match.

The CDR3 is CASSSVDEQYF. The CDR3 nucleotides read TGTGCCAGCAGCTCCGTAGACGAGCAGTACTTC. The chain recombines TRBV5-4 with TRBJ2-7, with D unclear. The CDR3 sequence is 11 residues long. Germline CDR1 reads SGHNT; CDR2 reads YYREEE (reference sequence). V was pared by 3 bases and J by 5 bases, with 6 bases between.

This chain's CDR3 is CASSPPSETQYF. DNA of the CDR3: TGTGCCAGCAGCCCTCCTTCAGAGACCCAGTACTTC. The rearrangement joins TRBV7-2 to TRBJ2-5; D remains ambiguous. Looked up from germline, CDR1 is SGHTA and CDR2 is FQGNSA. The CDR3 runs 12 residues. V lost 5 bases and J 4 bases, leaving 8 bases between the germline ends.

The V gene is TRBV2, the J gene TRBJ2-3; TRBD1 or TRBD2 may be the D gene (6 bases each). Trimming removed 4 bases at V and 0 bases at J, with 14 bases between. Germline lookup yields CDR1 SNHLY and CDR2 FYNNEI. CDR3 length: 16 residues. CDR3: CASSVRGTFSTDTQYF. The CDR3 nucleotides are TGTGCCAGCAGTGTCCGCGGGACATTTAGCACAGATACGCAGTATTTT.

The chain recombines TRBV9 with TRBJ1-2; D is ambiguous. Germline V gives CDR1 SGDLS, CDR2 YYNGEE. Deletions cut 3 bases from V and 8 bases from J, with 11 bases between. The CDR3 consists of 12 residues. CDR3 in amino acids: CASSAETWGYTF. The CDR3 bases are TGTGCCAGCAGCGCTGAAACATGGGGCTACACCTTC. Full variable domain (remainder filled in from reference TRBV9 and TRBJ1-2): DSGVTQTPKHLITATGQRVTLRCSPRSGDLSVYWYQQSLDQGLQFLIQYYNGEERAKGNILERFSAQQFPDLHSELNLSSLELGDSALYFCASSAETWGYTFGSGTRLTVV.

The table lists this clone with many counts. Other DNA sequences in this specimen translate into the identical CDR3. This chain uses TRBV4-1 with TRBJ1-5; TRBD1 is a possible D gene (6 bases). V was clipped by 0 bases and J by 4 bases, with 7 bases between them. The CDR3 covers 14 residues. CDR1 and CDR2 from the germline V gene are MGHRA and YSYEKL. The DNA of the CDR3 is TGCGCCAGCAGCCAAGATCAGGGGAATCAGCCCCAGCATTTT. Its protein product is CASSQDQGNQPQHF.

The chain links TRBV5-1 to TRBJ2-7; D may match TRBD1 or TRBD2 (5 bases each). The CDR3 extends over 14 amino acids. The V gene lost 0 bases and the J gene lost 6 bases, with 13 bases spanning the gap. Germline V CDR1 and CDR2: SGHRS, YFSETQ. In nucleotides, the CDR3 is TGCGCCAGCAGCTTGGGGGGGAAGGACGGCGAGCAGTACTTC. Translated: CASSLGGKDGEQYF.

As for this clone: A much bigger clone sits one base away, suggesting this may be a read error. The chain employs TRBV7-9 and TRBJ2-2; no clear D. Trimming stripped 3 bases from V and 6 bases from J, with 5 bases between. The V gene's germline CDR1 is SEHNR and CDR2 FQNEAQ (reference sequence). The CDR3 loop spans 12 amino acids. The CDR3 sequence: CASSFTSGELFF. The CDR3 DNA reads as TGTGCCAGCAGCTTTACCTCCGGGGAGCTGTTTTTT.

The V call is TRBV19, the J call TRBJ2-5; TRBD1 matches 10 bases. There are 16 residues in the CDR3. Germline V lookup: CDR1 LNHDA, CDR2 SQIVND (reference sequence). J lost 2 bases, V lost 4 bases, and 7 bases had no gene match. DNA of the CDR3: TGTGCCAGTAGTAAAAGACAGGGGGCAGGACAAGAGACCCAGTACTTC. As protein: CASSKRQGAGQETQYF.

This clone was counted a single time. The gene calls are TRBV11-2 and TRBJ1-2; 10 bases are a match to TRBD1. V gave up 5 bases and J gave up 7 bases; unmatched junction bases: 7. Germline CDR1 is SGHAT and CDR2 is FQNNGV. The CDR3 runs to 14 residues. The CDR3, as DNA: TGTGCCAGCAGCCCGGGGGACAGGGGAGGTGGCTACACCTTC. It specifies CASSPGDRGGGYTF.

The V gene is TRBV28, the J gene TRBJ2-7; D remains ambiguous. The CDR3 is 14 amino acids. V dropped 2 bases and J dropped 1 base, with 9 bases sitting between them. Germline V gives CDR1 MDHEN, CDR2 SYDVKM. In DNA, the CDR3 is TGTGCCAGCAGTTTACCTGACCCATCCTACGAGCAGTACTTC. This gives the protein CASSLPDPSYEQYF. Full variable domain (remainder filled in from reference TRBV28 and TRBJ2-7): DVKVTQSSRYLVKRTGEKVFLECVQDMDHENMFWYRQDPGLGLRLIYFSYDVKMKEKGDIPEGYSVSREKKERFSLILESASTNQTSMYLCASSLPDPSYEQYFGPGTRLTVT.

The chain links TRBV5-4 to TRBJ1-2, with D perhaps matching TRBD1 (5 bases). V was shortened by 3 bases and J by 2 bases, with 11 bases between the two germline ends. This CDR3 is 14 amino acids long. From germline, CDR1 is SGHNT and CDR2 YYREEE (reference sequence). CDR3 coding DNA: TGTGCCAGCAGCTCCATACAGGACAACTATGGCTACACCTTC. It encodes CASSSIQDNYGYTF. Full variable domain (rest looked up from reference TRBV5-4 and TRBJ1-2): ETGVTQSPTHLIKTRGQQVTLRCSSQSGHNTVSWYQQALGQGPQFIFQYYREEENGRGNFPPRFSGLQFPNYSSELNVNALELDDSALYLCASSSIQDNYGYTFGSGTRLTVV.

The gene calls are TRBV9 and TRBJ2-2; 9 nucleotides align to TRBD2. The CDR3 contains 15 residues. CDR1 and CDR2 from the germline V gene are SGDLS and YYNGEE. The ends lost 4 bases at V and 5 bases at J; junction bases unmatched: 6. The CDR3 DNA sequence: TGTGCCAGCAGCCCACCGGCGGGAGGGACCGGGGAGCTGTTTTTT. Its translation: CASSPPAGGTGELFF.

This clone has a single count. This sequence joins TRBV6-1 and TRBJ2-1, with TRBD2 matching 10 bases. V gave up 1 base and J gave up 9 bases; unmatched junction bases: 18. Per germline, CDR1 MNHNS and CDR2 SASEGT. The CDR3 extends over 19 amino acids. DNA for the CDR3: TGTGCCAGCAGTGAAGTAGCCCTAGAATTAGCGGGAGGTCTGCGTGAGCAGTTCTTC. Protein product: CASSEVALELAGGLREQFF.

The rearrangement links TRBV19 to TRBJ2-2, with unresolved D. The CDR3 contains 14 residues. V dropped 8 bases and J dropped 0 bases, with 10 bases sitting between them. The germline CDR1 and CDR2 sequences are LNHDA and SQIVND (reference sequence). The CDR3: CASPRATNTGELFF. The CDR3, as DNA: TGTGCCAGTCCCCGAGCGACGAACACCGGGGAGCTGTTTTTT. The entire variable domain, with the rest obtained from reference TRBV19 and TRBJ2-2, is as follows: DGGITQSPKYLFRKEGQNVTLSCEQNLNHDAMYWYRQDPGQGLRLIYYSQIVNDFQKGDIAEGYSVSREKKESFPLTVTSAQKNPTAFYLCASPRATNTGELFFGEGSRLTVL.

The CDR3 loop is CASSLRTSGRAGEQYF. The CDR3 nucleotides are TGTGCCAGCAGCCTAAGGACTAGCGGGAGGGCCGGGGAGCAGTACTTC. J is TRBJ2-7 and V is TRBV14; 15 nucleotides align to TRBD2. With V trimmed by 4 bases and J by 7 bases, 8 bases remained unmatched. This CDR3 is built from 16 residues. Germline CDR1 and CDR2: SGHDN and FVKESK.

This chain uses TRBV4-1 with TRBJ2-3; no definite D call. The CDR3 length is 13 residues. V lost 4 bases to trimming and J lost 2 bases, with 7 bases between them. The germline CDR1 and CDR2 sequences are MGHRA and YSYEKL. The CDR3 spells CASSLYHTDTQYF. In DNA, the CDR3 is TGCGCCAGCAGCCTATATCACACAGATACGCAGTATTTT.

V is TRBV29-1 and J is TRBJ2-2; 7 nucleotides align to TRBD1. Germline V gene data show CDR1 as SQVTM and CDR2 as ANQGSEA. CDR3 length equals 16 residues. V was clipped by 5 bases and J by 0 bases; unmatched bases: 9. Written as DNA, the CDR3 is TGCAGCGTTAAGGGACAGACTCTCGCGAACACCGGGGAGCTGTTTTTT. Protein product: CSVKGQTLANTGELFF.

The chain couples TRBV27 to TRBJ2-6; D remains unclear. V was cut by 0 bases and J by 0 bases, with 9 bases left in between. This CDR3 contains 17 residues. CDR1 is MNHEY, CDR2 SMNVEV, per germline (reference sequence). The CDR3 protein is CASSLSLPDSGANVLTF. The CDR3 region has the DNA TGTGCCAGCAGTTTATCCCTCCCCGACTCTGGGGCCAACGTCCTGACTTTC.